This entry is about one T cell receptor (beta chain). V lost 6 bases and J lost 7; bases outside the gene matches: 5. Germline V lookup: CDR1 SGHVS, CDR2 FQNEAQ. The CDR3 has 14 amino acids. The data originate from a study of cytomegalovirus exposure and HLA in healthy donors. The method was immunoSEQ multiplex PCR; TCRdb's version includes in-frame clones alone and lacks a portion of them. The table records about 160,000 clones, over 85% of them present only once. This TCR derives from a man aged 18 to 30 in good health and CMV-seropositive. The sequenced sample consisted of PBMCs. The chain uses TRBV7-8 and TRBJ1-4; 10 nucleotides match TRBD1. The CDR3 coding sequence is TGTGCCAGCAGGGGACAGGGGAGATTTGAAAAACTGTTTTTT. Translation gives CASRGQGRFEKLFF.